A selection of T cell receptor beta chains follows, all from one sample in a study of sequential checkpoint blockade in melanoma. Assay: immunoSEQ multiplex PCR; the TCRdb copy retains only in-frame clones and omits some. The sample holds 13,000 to 15,000 clones, around 48% seen once. The sample here was CD8+ T cells sorted from blood (inferred from file names), taken from a patient given nivolumab and ipilimumab in sequence. These receptors originate from a human donor with melanoma. Each CDR3 is given with its conserved first and last residue. A D gene is named only where the DNA matches it firmly. Only part of the rows carry a size: once, few, many, or a class if the clone is expanded.

CDR3,DNA,V,size,D,J
CASSQDPRGTYQEAQYF,TGCGCCAGCAGCCAAGATCCCCGGGGGACGTACCAAGAGGCCCAGTACTTC,TRBV4-1,.,.,TRBJ2-5
CASSHPLNTEAFF,TGCGCCAGCAGCCATCCCTTAAACACTGAAGCTTTCTTT,TRBV4-1,.,.,TRBJ1-1
CASSELSTVNYGYTF,TGCGCCAGCAGTGAGCTATCGACAGTTAACTATGGCTACACCTTC,TRBV10-2,.,.,TRBJ1-2
CASSPGGYEQYF,TGTGCCAGTAGTCCGGGGGGGTACGAGCAGTACTTC,TRBV19,medium-sized,TRBD2,TRBJ2-7
CASRKDSYNQPQHF,TGTGCCAGCAGAAAAGACAGTTACAATCAGCCCCAGCATTTT,TRBV6-5,few,.,TRBJ1-5
CALLSGGGYGYTF,TGTGCCCTACTCAGTGGGGGGGGCTATGGCTACACCTTC,TRBV6-1,.,.,TRBJ1-2
CASSYSGDSYNEQFF,TGTGCCAGCAGTTACTCGGGCGACTCCTACAATGAGCAGTTCTTC,TRBV6-5,many,.,TRBJ2-1
CASSPDRAYQETQYF,TGTGCCAGCAGCCCTGACAGGGCATATCAAGAGACCCAGTACTTC,TRBV5-6,.,TRBD1,TRBJ2-5
CASSQTTSGSGNEQFF,TGTGCCAGCAGCCAGACGACTAGCGGGAGTGGAAATGAGCAGTTCTTC,TRBV7-9,.,TRBD2,TRBJ2-1
CASSPTGGWVLNTEAFF,TGTGCCAGCAGCCCTACAGGGGGGTGGGTTCTGAACACTGAAGCTTTCTTT,TRBV5-4,.,TRBD1,TRBJ1-1
CASSRGLAAYNEQFF,TGTGCCAGCAGCCGTGGACTAGCGGCTTACAATGAGCAGTTCTTC,TRBV7-9,once,TRBD2,TRBJ2-1
CASSYSQSGNTIYF,TGTGCCAGCAGTTATTCCCAATCTGGAAACACCATATATTTT,TRBV6-5,.,.,TRBJ1-3
CAARDREVDMGELFF,TGTGCCGCCCGGGACAGGGAAGTAGACATGGGGGAGCTGTTTTTT,TRBV10-3,once,TRBD1,TRBJ2-2
CASSPTLSSGNTIYF,TGTGCCAGCAGCCCCACCCTCAGCTCTGGAAACACCATATATTTT,TRBV7-8,medium-sized,.,TRBJ1-3
CASSVDRGMEETQYF,TGTGCCAGCAGCGTAGATAGGGGAATGGAAGAGACCCAGTACTTC,TRBV9,.,.,TRBJ2-5
CASVGYGNNEQFF,TGTGCCAGCGTGGGCTACGGGAACAATGAGCAGTTCTTC,TRBV6-5,medium-sized,.,TRBJ2-1
CASSVPSGGSYNEQFF,TGTGCCAGCAGTGTCCCTAGCGGGGGGTCCTACAATGAGCAGTTCTTC,TRBV2,few,TRBD2,TRBJ2-1
CASSFLAGEAYNEQFF,TGTGCCAGCAGCTTCCTAGCGGGAGAAGCCTACAATGAGCAGTTCTTC,TRBV7-9,.,TRBD2,TRBJ2-1